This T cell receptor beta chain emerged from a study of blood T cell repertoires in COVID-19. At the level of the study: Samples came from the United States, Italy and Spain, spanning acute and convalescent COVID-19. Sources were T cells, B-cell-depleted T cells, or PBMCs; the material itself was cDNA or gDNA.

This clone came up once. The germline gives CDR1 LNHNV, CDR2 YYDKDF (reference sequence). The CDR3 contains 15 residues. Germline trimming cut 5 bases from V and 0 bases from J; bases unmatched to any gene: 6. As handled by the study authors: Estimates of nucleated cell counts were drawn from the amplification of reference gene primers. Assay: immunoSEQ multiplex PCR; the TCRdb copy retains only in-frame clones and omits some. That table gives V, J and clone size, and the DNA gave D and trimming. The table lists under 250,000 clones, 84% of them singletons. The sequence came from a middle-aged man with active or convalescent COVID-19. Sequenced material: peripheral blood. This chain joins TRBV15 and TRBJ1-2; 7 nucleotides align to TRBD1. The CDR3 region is CATSPSTGSNYGYTF. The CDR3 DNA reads TGTGCCACCAGCCCATCGACAGGGTCTAACTATGGCTACACCTTC.